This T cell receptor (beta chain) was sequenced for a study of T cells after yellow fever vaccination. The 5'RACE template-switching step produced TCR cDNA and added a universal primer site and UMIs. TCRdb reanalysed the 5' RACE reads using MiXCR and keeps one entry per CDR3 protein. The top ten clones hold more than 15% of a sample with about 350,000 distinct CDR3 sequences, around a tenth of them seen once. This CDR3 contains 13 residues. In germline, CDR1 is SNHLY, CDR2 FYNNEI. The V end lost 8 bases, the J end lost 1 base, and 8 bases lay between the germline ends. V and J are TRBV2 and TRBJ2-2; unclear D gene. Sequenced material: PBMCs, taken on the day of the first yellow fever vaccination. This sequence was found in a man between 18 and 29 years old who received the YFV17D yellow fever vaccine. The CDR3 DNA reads TGTGCCAGCTCGACCGAGAACACCGGGGAGCTGTTTTTT. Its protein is CASSTENTGELFF.